One sample yielded the 14 T cell receptor beta chains listed below, sequenced in a study of cytomegalovirus exposure and HLA in healthy donors. A multiplex PCR was run with 60 Vbeta primers and 13 Jbeta primers. Some clones are missing from TCRdb's copy, which holds only in-frame ones; the method was immunoSEQ multiplex PCR. This repertoire shows 100,000 to 150,000 clones, about four fifths found once; its top ten account for roughly 2%. The sample consisted of PBMCs. The receptors come from a man aged 18 to 30 in good health and CMV-seronegative.

The chain links TRBV7-2 to TRBJ2-7, with TRBD1 as a possible D gene (6 bases). This CDR3 contains 15 residues. The germline gives CDR1 SGHTA, CDR2 FQGNSA. Trimming took off 6 bases at V and 3 bases at J, with 18 bases between the two ends. CDR3 nucleotide sequence: TGTGCCAGCAGTCTCTGGGGGACACCAAACTACGAGCAGTACTTC. Protein product: CASSLWGTPNYEQYF.

The chain carries TRBV2 and TRBJ2-7; weak D call: TRBD1 (6 bases). This CDR3 spans 17 amino acids. V was clipped by 6 bases and J by 0 bases, with 21 bases between them. Germline V CDR1 and CDR2: SNHLY, FYNNEI. The CDR3 reads CASRGPVSQGSSYEQYF. As DNA, the CDR3 is TGTGCCAGCAGAGGGCCTGTAAGCCAGGGGTCCTCCTACGAGCAGTACTTC.

The J gene is TRBJ2-7, the V gene TRBV2; D perhaps matches TRBD1 (5 bases). The CDR3 has 12 amino acids. The V end was cut by 6 bases, the J end by 3 bases, with 9 bases between. Germline CDR1 is SNHLY and CDR2 is FYNNEI. The CDR3 nucleotides read TGTGCCAGCAGGCGCAGGGTCTACGAGCAGTACTTC. Its translation: CASRRRVYEQYF.

This clone occurred once. This chain links TRBV7-9 with TRBJ1-1, with TRBD1 matching 7 bases. J gave up 0 bases and V 3 bases, and 1 base lay outside the gene matches. The CDR3 spans 14 residues. Per germline, CDR1 SEHNR and CDR2 FQNEAQ (reference sequence). The CDR3 spells CASSLGQMNTEAFF. CDR3 nucleotides: TGTGCCAGCAGCTTGGGACAGATGAACACTGAAGCTTTCTTT.

As concerns this clone: Other nucleotide sequences in the sample specify the same CDR3. The chain uses TRBV29-1 and TRBJ2-1, with 9 nucleotides matching TRBD2. Germline lookup yields CDR1 SQVTM and CDR2 ANQGSEA. The trim removed 4 bases at V and 0 bases at J, leaving 7 bases unmatched. CDR3 length: 16 residues. The CDR3 DNA is TGCAGCGTTGGCCTAGCGGGGCGACCCTCCTACAATGAGCAGTTCTTC. Translated, it gives CSVGLAGRPSYNEQFF.

The chain links TRBV25-1 to TRBJ2-3; possibly TRBD1 for D (6 bases). Germline V gene sequence: CDR1 MGHDK, CDR2 SYGVNS. The V and J ends lost 5 bases and 4 bases respectively, with 22 bases between them. CDR3 length equals 17 residues. The CDR3 DNA follows: TGTGCCAGCAGTCCACCCGTGGGGCACACAGGGTCAGATACGCAGTATTTT. Protein: CASSPPVGHTGSDTQYF.

The rearrangement uses TRBV28 and TRBJ1-2, with a possible D match to TRBD1 (5 bases). This CDR3 is 13 amino acids long. V shed 6 bases and J shed 5 bases, with 13 bases lying between them. The germline CDR1 and CDR2 sequences are MDHEN and SYDVKM. This CDR3 reads CASRTGADYGYTF. The CDR3 bases are TGTGCCAGCAGAACAGGAGCCGATTATGGCTACACCTTC.

This clone appeared a single time. The chain is built from TRBV18 and TRBJ1-1; 11 nucleotides match TRBD1. V lost 3 bases to trimming and J lost 5 bases; unmatched junction nucleotides: 14. This CDR3 is built from 18 residues. Germline CDR1 is KGHSH and CDR2 is LQKENI. CDR3 sequence reads: CASSPTIFQDRGLTEAFF. CDR3 in DNA: TGTGCCAGCTCACCGACTATCTTCCAGGACAGGGGGCTAACTGAAGCTTTCTTT.

V is TRBV7-2 and J is TRBJ2-5; D gene uncertain. V lost 2 bases and J lost 2, with 15 bases in between. There are 16 residues in the CDR3. Germline lookup yields CDR1 SGHTA and CDR2 FQGNSA. The CDR3 protein is CASSLSSVGRQETQYF. The CDR3, as DNA: TGTGCCAGCAGCTTATCGTCTGTGGGCAGACAAGAGACCCAGTACTTC.

This chain links TRBV10-3 with TRBJ1-5; unclear D gene. The length of the CDR3 is 12 residues. CDR1 and CDR2 (germline): ENHRY, SYGVKD. The V end was cut by 3 bases, the J end by 7 bases, with 7 bases between. This chain's CDR3 is CAISDSFQPQHF. Written as DNA, the CDR3 is TGTGCCATCAGTGACAGTTTCCAGCCCCAGCATTTT.

The CDR3 DNA reads as TGTGCCATCGCCGCTAGCGGGGCCCTGCAGTATTTT. The encoded protein is CAIAASGALQYF. V is TRBV10-3 and J is TRBJ2-3; 9 bases agree with TRBD2. This CDR3 region has 12 residues. The ends lost 8 bases at V and 11 bases at J; junction bases unmatched: 8. CDR1 and CDR2 (germline): ENHRY, SYGVKD.

The rearrangement uses TRBV27 and TRBJ2-7; D ambiguous. CDR1 is MNHEY and CDR2 is SMNVEV in the germline V gene (reference sequence). The CDR3 contains 13 residues. V lost 3 bases and J lost 2, with 8 bases in between. CDR3 region: CASSLSTTYEQYF. CDR3 nucleotide sequence: TGTGCCAGCAGTTTGTCCACAACCTACGAGCAGTACTTC.

This chain links TRBV25-1 with TRBJ1-4; possible D gene TRBD1, 5 bases. The CDR3 consists of 13 residues. The ends were cut back, 6 bases at V and 8 bases at J, with 13 bases in the middle. Germline CDR1 is MGHDK and CDR2 is SYGVNS. CDR3 sequence reads: CASRPGTGEKLFF. The CDR3 nucleotides are TGTGCCAGCAGACCCGGCACAGGAGAAAAACTGTTTTTT.

The chain recombines TRBV4-1 with TRBJ1-1; D not resolved. Germline V gene data show CDR1 as MGHRA and CDR2 as YSYEKL. Trimming took 1 base from V and 3 from J, leaving 6 bases between them. This CDR3 has 13 amino acids. The DNA for the CDR3 is TGCGCCAGCAGCCAAGGTCAGTACACTGAAGCTTTCTTT. Translated: CASSQGQYTEAFF.